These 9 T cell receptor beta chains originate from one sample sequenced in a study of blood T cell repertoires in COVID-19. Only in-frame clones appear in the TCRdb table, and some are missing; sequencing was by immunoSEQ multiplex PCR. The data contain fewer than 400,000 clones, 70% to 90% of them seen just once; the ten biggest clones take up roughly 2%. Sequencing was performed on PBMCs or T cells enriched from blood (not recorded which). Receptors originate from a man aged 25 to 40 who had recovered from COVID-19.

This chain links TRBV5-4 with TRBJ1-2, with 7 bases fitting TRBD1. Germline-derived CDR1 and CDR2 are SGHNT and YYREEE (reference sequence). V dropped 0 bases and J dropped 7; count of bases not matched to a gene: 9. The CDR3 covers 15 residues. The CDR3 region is CASSLEGGRVGGYTF. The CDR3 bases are TGTGCCAGCAGCTTGGAAGGGGGCAGGGTCGGTGGCTACACCTTC.

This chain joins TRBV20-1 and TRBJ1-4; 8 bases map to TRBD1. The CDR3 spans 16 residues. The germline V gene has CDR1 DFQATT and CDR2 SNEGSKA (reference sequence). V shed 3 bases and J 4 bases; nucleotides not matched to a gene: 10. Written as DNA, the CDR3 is TGCAGTGCTAGTGGGTCCGGACAGGGATTTAATGAAAAACTGTTTTTT. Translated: CSASGSGQGFNEKLFF.

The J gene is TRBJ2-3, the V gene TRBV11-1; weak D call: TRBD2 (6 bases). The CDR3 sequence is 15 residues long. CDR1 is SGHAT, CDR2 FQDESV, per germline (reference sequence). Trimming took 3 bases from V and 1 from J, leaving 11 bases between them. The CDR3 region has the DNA TGTGCCAGCAGCTTCATGGGGGGTGGCACAGATACGCAGTATTTT. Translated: CASSFMGGGTDTQYF.

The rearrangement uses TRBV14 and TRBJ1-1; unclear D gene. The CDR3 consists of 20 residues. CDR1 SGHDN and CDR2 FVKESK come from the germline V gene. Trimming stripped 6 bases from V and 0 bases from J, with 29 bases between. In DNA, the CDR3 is TGTGCCAGCAGTCAAACATTGCTGTGGCAGGCGCCTTCAATGAACACTGAAGCTTTCTTT. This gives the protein CASSQTLLWQAPSMNTEAFF.

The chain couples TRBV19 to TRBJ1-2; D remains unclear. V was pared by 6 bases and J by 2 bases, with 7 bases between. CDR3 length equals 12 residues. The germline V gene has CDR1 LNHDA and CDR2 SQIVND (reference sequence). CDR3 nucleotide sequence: TGTGCCAGTAGCTCCCCGAACTATGGCTACACCTTC. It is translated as CASSSPNYGYTF.

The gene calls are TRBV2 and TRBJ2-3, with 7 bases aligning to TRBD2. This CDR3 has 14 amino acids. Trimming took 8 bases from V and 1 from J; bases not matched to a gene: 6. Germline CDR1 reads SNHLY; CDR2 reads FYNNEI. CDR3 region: CASSRLAGTDTQYF. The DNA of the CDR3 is TGTGCCAGCTCCCGACTAGCAGGCACAGATACGCAGTATTTT. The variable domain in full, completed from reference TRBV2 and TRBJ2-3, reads EPEVTQTPSHQVTQMGQEVILRCVPISNHLYFYWYRQILGQKVEFLVSFYNNEISEKSEIFDDQFSVERPDGSNFTLKIRSTKLEDSAMYFCASSRLAGTDTQYFGPGTRLTVL.

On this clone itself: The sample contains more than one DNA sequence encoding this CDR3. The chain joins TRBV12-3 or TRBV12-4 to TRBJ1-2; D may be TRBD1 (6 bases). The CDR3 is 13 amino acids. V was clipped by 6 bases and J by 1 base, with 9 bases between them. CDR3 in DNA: TGTGCCAGCAGCCTCAGGGGTAACTATGGCTACACCTTC. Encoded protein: CASSLRGNYGYTF.

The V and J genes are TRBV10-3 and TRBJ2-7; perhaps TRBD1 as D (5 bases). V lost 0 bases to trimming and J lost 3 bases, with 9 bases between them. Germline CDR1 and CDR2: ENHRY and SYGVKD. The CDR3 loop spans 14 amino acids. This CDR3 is CAISESGRGYEQYF. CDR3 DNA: TGTGCCATCAGTGAGTCAGGAAGGGGCTACGAGCAGTACTTC.

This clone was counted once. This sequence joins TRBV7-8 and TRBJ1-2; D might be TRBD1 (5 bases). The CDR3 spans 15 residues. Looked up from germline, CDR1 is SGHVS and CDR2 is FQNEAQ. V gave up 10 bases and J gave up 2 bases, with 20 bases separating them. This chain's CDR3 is CAIDRPLLPNYGYTF. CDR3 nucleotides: TGTGCCATTGACAGACCGCTTCTTCCGAACTATGGCTACACCTTC.